This T cell receptor beta chain was found in a study of blood T cells in healthy people across ages. This clonotype was recorded only once. Primers used in a second PCR of about 6 to 12 cycles were a sample-barcoded 5' primer and a J-beta primer mix. TCRdb reprocessed the 5' RACE reads via MiXCR and lists one record per CDR3 protein. The table records more than 650,000 distinct CDR3 sequences, roughly 25% of them present only once. V lost 4 bases and J lost 11; bases outside the gene matches: 10. This CDR3 comprises 15 residues. Germline V gene sequence: CDR1 SGHRS, CDR2 YFSETQ. These records were also assigned to another study, of T cells of mothers and their children.

Sequencing was done on a sample of blood. The origin of this receptor is a boy under 18 in good health. This sequence joins TRBV5-1 and TRBJ2-5, with TRBD2 matching over 14 bases. CDR3 DNA sequence: TGCGCCAGCAGCGAGACTAGCGGGGGGGTTTCGGGGCAGTACTTC. Amino acid sequence: CASSETSGGVSGQYF. The whole variable domain, filled in from reference TRBV5-1 and TRBJ2-5, reads KAGVTQTPRYLIKTRGQQVTLSCSPISGHRSVSWYQQTPGQGLQFLFEYFSETQRNKGNFPGRFSGRQFSNSRSEMNVSTLELGDSALYLCASSETSGGVSGQYFGPGTRLLVL.